The 22 T cell receptor beta chains reported below all come from one sample, sequenced in a study of vaccination effects on CD4 cells after COVID-19. Assay used: immunoSEQ multiplex PCR; TCRdb lists only in-frame clones, some missing. The data show under 35,000 clones, with 70% to 75% seen just once and about 15% held by the top ten. The culture ran for 10 days, and then CD4+ T cells were isolated. Each person got two doses of an mRNA SARS-CoV-2 vaccine, BNT162b2 or mRNA-1273. Their specific antigens are unknown. The source was CD4+ T cells from PBMCs cultured without peptide, collected after COVID-19 vaccination. The origin of the receptors is a human donor who received a COVID-19 vaccine.

The chain's CDR3 is CASIREALNSPLHF. CDR3 nucleotide sequence: TGTGCCAGCATTCGAGAGGCCCTAAATTCACCCCTCCACTTT. The chain recombines TRBV2 with TRBJ1-6; D is uncertain. The CDR3 runs to 14 residues. V shed 7 bases and J shed 7 bases, with 14 bases lying between them. Germline CDR1 and CDR2: SNHLY and FYNNEI.

V and J are TRBV18 and TRBJ2-7; 11 bases map to TRBD1. CDR3 length: 16 residues. CDR1 and CDR2 from the germline V gene are KGHSH and LQKENI. With 0 bases clipped from V and 5 bases from J, the junction kept 6 bases outside the gene matches. The CDR3 DNA reads TGTGCCAGCTCACCACCTTGGACAGGGGGCGTCAACGAGCAGTACTTC. Its translation is CASSPPWTGGVNEQYF.

The CDR3 loop reads CASSFFSKITDTQYF. The CDR3 DNA is TGTGCCAGCAGCTTTTTCTCTAAGATCACAGATACGCAGTATTTT. The genes are TRBV7-2 and TRBJ2-3; no reliable D call. Between the trimmed V and J ends, which lost 3 bases and 2 bases, there was a span of 12 bases. Germline CDR1 is SGHTA and CDR2 is FQGNSA. The CDR3 totals 15 residues.

This chain connects TRBV30 to TRBJ2-5; the D is unclear. This CDR3 spans 12 amino acids. CDR1 and CDR2 from the germline V gene are GTSNPN and SVGIG (reference sequence). V was shortened by 3 bases and J by 5 bases, with 10 bases between the two germline ends. The CDR3 bases are TGTGCCTGGAGCCCCTCCGGGGAGACCCAGTACTTC. Amino acids: CAWSPSGETQYF.

The chain is built from TRBV27 and TRBJ1-1, with a weak D call TRBD1 (5 bases). Trimming cost V 1 base and J 6 bases, with 18 bases left between them. This CDR3 spans 16 amino acids. The germline CDR1 and CDR2 sequences are MNHEY and SMNVEV (reference sequence). The CDR3 loop reads CASSLFPGGGRAEAFF. CDR3 nucleotides: TGTGCCAGCAGTTTATTTCCGGGTGGGGGACGGGCTGAAGCTTTCTTT.

The chain joins TRBV18 to TRBJ1-1; TRBD1 is a possible D gene (6 bases). The length of the CDR3 is 12 residues. Trimming left V 5 bases short and J 7 bases short, with 11 bases between. In germline, CDR1 is KGHSH, CDR2 LQKENI. The CDR3 bases are TGTGCCAGCTCATCGCAGGGGATTGAAGCTTTCTTT. Translating it yields CASSSQGIEAFF. Combining the CDR3 with reference TRBV18 and TRBJ1-1 gives the whole variable domain NAGVMQNPRHLVRRRGQEARLRCSPMKGHSHVYWYRQLPEEGLKFMVYLQKENIIDESGMPKERFSAEFPKEGPSILRIQQVVRGDSAAYFCASSSQGIEAFFGQGTRLTVV.

This sequence joins TRBV5-1 and TRBJ1-6; 8 bases fit TRBD1. Losses at the gene ends were 0 bases for V and 8 bases for J; bases not matched to a gene: 4. This CDR3 has 15 residues. Germline-derived CDR1 and CDR2 are SGHRS and YFSETQ. CDR3 DNA sequence: TGCGCCAGCAGCTTGGACCAGGGGGCTGATTCACCCCTCCACTTT. It is translated as CASSLDQGADSPLHF.

The gene calls are TRBV7-9 and TRBJ1-2; the D gene is possibly TRBD1 (6 bases). Germline CDR1 reads SEHNR; CDR2 reads FQNEAQ (reference sequence). Trimming shortened V by 6 bases and J by 2 bases, and 19 bases separated the two germline ends. There are 16 residues in the CDR3. The CDR3 nucleotides are TGTGCCAGCAGTCTCACGAGGGGGTGGGAGAACTATGGCTACACCTTC. Residues: CASSLTRGWENYGYTF.

The V gene is TRBV11-1, the J gene TRBJ1-1, with a possible D match to TRBD1 (5 bases). Between the trimmed V and J ends, which lost 5 bases and 3 bases, there was a span of 13 bases. CDR3 length: 14 amino acids. Germline CDR1 and CDR2: SGHAT and FQDESV (reference sequence). Here the CDR3 DNA reads TGTGCCAGCAGCAGAGACAGCTCCTACACTGAAGCTTTCTTT. Residues: CASSRDSSYTEAFF. The variable domain in full, with the rest retrieved from reference TRBV11-1 and TRBJ1-1, is EAEVAQSPRYKITEKSQAVAFWCDPISGHATLYWYRQILGQGPELLVQFQDESVVDDSQLPKDRFSAERLKGVDSTLKIQPAELGDSAMYLCASSRDSSYTEAFFGQGTRLTVV.

This chain links TRBV5-6 with TRBJ1-1; unclear D gene. CDR1 and CDR2 from the germline V gene are SGHDT and YYEEEE. The V end lost 1 base, the J end lost 1 base, and 11 bases lay between the germline ends. The CDR3 length is 15 residues. The DNA of the CDR3 is TGTGCCAGCAGCTTGAATACACAGCCGAACACTGAAGCTTTCTTT. Translating it yields CASSLNTQPNTEAFF.

The genes are TRBV3-1 (or the pseudogene TRBV3-2) and TRBJ2-1; D is ambiguous. CDR3 length: 12 residues. The V end lost 4 bases, the J end lost 4 bases, and 5 bases lay between the germline ends. Germline values: CDR1 LGHDT, CDR2 YNNKEL (reference sequence). The CDR3, as DNA: TGTGCCAGCAGCCTACAGTACAATGAGCAGTTCTTC. Protein: CASSLQYNEQFF.

J is TRBJ2-1 and V is TRBV30, with 8 bases lining up with TRBD2. Germline CDR1 reads GTSNPN; CDR2 reads SVGIG (reference sequence). J lost 8 bases, V lost 8 bases, and 5 bases had no gene match. The CDR3 has 11 residues. The CDR3 spells CASGGFDEQFF. CDR3 nucleotides: TGTGCCAGCGGGGGCTTCGATGAGCAGTTCTTC.

The rearrangement uses TRBV30 and TRBJ2-5; D not certain. The CDR3 is 13 residues long. Germline loops: CDR1 GTSNPN, CDR2 SVGIG (reference sequence). Trimming stripped 2 bases from V and 5 bases from J, with 12 bases between. DNA of the CDR3: TGTGCCTGGAGTACCAAAGGGCTGGAGACCCAGTACTTC. Its protein product is CAWSTKGLETQYF.

The chain recombines TRBV3-1 (or the pseudogene TRBV3-2) with TRBJ1-1; 8 bases are a match to TRBD1. Per germline, CDR1 LGHDT and CDR2 YNNKEL (reference sequence). The CDR3 loop spans 13 amino acids. The V and J ends lost 6 bases and 7 bases, in that order; junction bases with no gene match: 7. CDR3 coding DNA: TGTGCCAGCAGTCACAGGGGGTCAAATGAAGCTTTCTTT. Protein: CASSHRGSNEAFF.

This chain connects TRBV6-5 to TRBJ2-7; 7 nucleotides match TRBD1. This CDR3 contains 13 residues. CDR1 and CDR2 (germline): MNHEY, SVGAGI. Losses at the gene ends were 4 bases for V and 6 bases for J; bases not matched to a gene: 6. The CDR3: CASSFNPGGEQYF. The DNA for the CDR3 is TGTGCCAGCAGTTTCAACCCAGGGGGCGAGCAGTACTTC.

V usage is TRBV5-1 and J usage is TRBJ1-4, with 8 bases fitting TRBD1. The ends lost 4 bases at V and 7 bases at J; junction bases unmatched: 9. CDR3 length equals 15 residues. Germline CDR1 SGHRS, CDR2 YFSETQ. The CDR3 sequence is CASSRGQGSSEKLFF. The DNA of the CDR3 is TGCGCCAGCAGCCGAGGACAGGGAAGCTCTGAAAAACTGTTTTTT.

This clone was observed a handful of times. The V and J genes are TRBV28 and TRBJ1-2; a possible D gene is TRBD1 (5 bases). CDR3 length equals 13 residues. Germline V gene data show CDR1 as MDHEN and CDR2 as SYDVKM. Trimming took off 3 bases at V and 4 bases at J, with 9 bases between the two ends. CDR3 nucleotide sequence: TGTGCCAGCAGTTTTGGGCAGGGCTATGGCTACACCTTC. Encoded protein: CASSFGQGYGYTF.

The V gene is TRBV5-1, the J gene TRBJ2-5; TRBD1 matches at 8 bases. CDR3 length: 16 residues. V was pared by 0 bases and J by 2 bases, with 6 bases of the junction left unmatched. The germline V gene encodes CDR1 SGHRS and CDR2 YFSETQ. CDR3 DNA: TGCGCCAGCAGCTTGGGGACAGGGTCCTTTCAAGAGACCCAGTACTTC. The encoded protein is CASSLGTGSFQETQYF.

This clone was observed a handful of times. CDR3 DNA: TGTGCCAGCAGTGAACCTAGCGGGGGGGCCTCCGGAGCAGATACGCAGTATTTT. Translation gives CASSEPSGGASGADTQYF. This chain uses TRBV25-1 with TRBJ2-3; 12 positions match TRBD2. The germline CDR1 and CDR2 sequences are MGHDK and SYGVNS. This CDR3 spans 18 amino acids. Germline trimming cut 2 bases from V and 4 bases from J; bases unmatched to any gene: 10.

A note on this clone: A junction boundary mismatches the germline segment, possibly from a read error. This sequence joins TRBV6-1 and TRBJ1-5; a possible D gene is TRBD1 (6 bases). CDR3 size: 17 residues. Per germline, CDR1 MNHNS and CDR2 SASEGT. DNA of the CDR3: TGTGCCAGCAGGGAAGACAGGCCGATCCTTAGCAATCAGCCCCAGCATTTT. This encodes CASREDRPILSNQPQHF.

This clone occurred a few times. The rearrangement uses TRBV19 and TRBJ2-2; 8 bases are a match to TRBD1. The CDR3 runs 16 residues. The V gene end was trimmed by 6 bases and the J gene end by 6 bases; junction bases not matched to a gene: 12. Germline CDR1 and CDR2: LNHDA and SQIVND (reference sequence). The CDR3 loop reads CASRRGQGVSAGELFF. The DNA of the CDR3 is TGTGCCAGTAGGAGAGGACAGGGTGTAAGCGCCGGGGAGCTGTTTTTT.

The J gene is TRBJ2-7, the V gene TRBV6-5; the match to TRBD1 covers 11 bases. V gave up 6 bases and J gave up 4 bases; unmatched junction bases: 5. This CDR3 is built from 14 residues. CDR1 MNHEY and CDR2 SVGAGI come from the germline V gene. CDR3 DNA: TGTGCCAGCAGCCGGGACAGGGGGATGTACGAGCAGTACTTC. It encodes CASSRDRGMYEQYF.